This T cell receptor beta chain comes out of a study of blood T cell repertoires in COVID-19. The germline CDR1 and CDR2 sequences are SNHLY and FYNNEI. Trimming took off 3 bases at V and 6 bases at J, with 8 bases between the two ends. CDR3 length: 13 residues. The assay was immunoSEQ multiplex PCR, and TCRdb's table has in-frame clones only and misses some. The sample holds some 250,000 clones; more than 75% are singletons and the top ten take about 3.1%. The chain employs TRBV2 and TRBJ1-4, with TRBD1 as a possible D gene (5 bases). Sequenced sample: peripheral blood. This clonotype was obtained from a woman aged 25 to 39 who had recovered from COVID-19. The CDR3 sequence: CASSDRADEKLFF. The CDR3 DNA sequence: TGTGCCAGCAGTGACAGGGCTGATGAAAAACTGTTTTTT.